A selection of T cell receptor beta chains follows, all from one sample in a study of beta chain features in type 1 diabetes. Data came from immunoSEQ multiplex PCR; TCRdb stores just in-frame clones and leaves some out. The sample includes some 130,000 clones, 9% of them seen just once. The source material was central memory CD4+ T cells from blood. These receptors all stem from a man younger than 45 with type 1 diabetes. Both conserved end residues are part of each CDR3. Fields, in order: clone size, D gene, V gene, J gene, CDR3 protein, CDR3 DNA. A D gene is named only where the DNA matches it firmly. Not every row has a clone size; where given, it reads once, few, many or a size class.

clone_size: few; d_call: TRBD1; v_call: TRBV5-6; j_call: TRBJ1-5; cdr3_aa: CASSTWDRGNQPQHF; cdr3_nt: TGTGCCAGCAGCACCTGGGACAGGGGCAATCAGCCCCAGCATTTT
clone_size: few; d_call: TRBD2; v_call: TRBV18; j_call: TRBJ2-7; cdr3_aa: CASSPPPGGAEQYF; cdr3_nt: TGTGCCAGCTCACCACCGCCGGGAGGGGCCGAGCAGTACTTC
clone_size: NA; d_call: TRBD1; v_call: TRBV29-1; j_call: TRBJ2-7; cdr3_aa: CSVLRDSATSEQYF; cdr3_nt: TGCAGCGTCCTCCGGGACAGCGCAACCTCCGAGCAGTACTTC
clone_size: NA; d_call: TRBD1; v_call: TRBV11-2; j_call: TRBJ1-1; cdr3_aa: CASSPDRAASEAFF; cdr3_nt: TGTGCCAGCAGCCCGGACAGGGCGGCATCTGAAGCTTTCTTT
clone_size: NA; d_call: NA; v_call: TRBV28; j_call: TRBJ1-2; cdr3_aa: CASSPPQVNGYTF; cdr3_nt: TGTGCCAGCAGCCCCCCCCAGGTTAATGGCTACACCTTC
clone_size: few; d_call: NA; v_call: TRBV28; j_call: TRBJ2-7; cdr3_aa: CASSLTQAHYEQYF; cdr3_nt: TGTGCCAGCAGTTTAACGCAGGCACACTACGAGCAGTACTTC
clone_size: NA; d_call: TRBD2; v_call: TRBV2; j_call: TRBJ2-5; cdr3_aa: CASRGLAGGSQETQYF; cdr3_nt: TGTGCCAGCAGGGGACTAGCGGGGGGATCCCAAGAGACCCAGTACTTC
clone_size: few; d_call: TRBD1; v_call: TRBV5-1; j_call: TRBJ1-4; cdr3_aa: CASSTGQGNEKLFF; cdr3_nt: TGCGCCAGCAGCACAGGACAGGGTAATGAAAAACTGTTTTTT
clone_size: few; d_call: NA; v_call: TRBV7-2; j_call: TRBJ2-1; cdr3_aa: CASSLVGSEQFF; cdr3_nt: TGTGCCAGCAGCTTAGTTGGTAGTGAGCAGTTCTTC
clone_size: few; d_call: NA; v_call: TRBV7-9; j_call: TRBJ2-2; cdr3_aa: CASSPPGGNTGELFF; cdr3_nt: TGTGCCAGCAGCCCACCCGGGGGAAACACCGGGGAGCTGTTTTTT
clone_size: few; d_call: NA; v_call: TRBV14; j_call: TRBJ2-7; cdr3_aa: CASSLQSYEQYF; cdr3_nt: TGTGCCAGCAGCTTACAGAGTTACGAGCAGTACTTC
clone_size: many; d_call: TRBD1; v_call: TRBV7-8; j_call: TRBJ1-2; cdr3_aa: CASSPSRDRSYYGYTF; cdr3_nt: TGTGCCAGCAGCCCAAGCCGGGACAGGTCATACTATGGCTACACCTTC
clone_size: few; d_call: NA; v_call: TRBV5-4; j_call: TRBJ1-5; cdr3_aa: CASSFPEGPQHF; cdr3_nt: TGTGCCAGCAGCTTCCCGGAGGGGCCCCAGCATTTT
clone_size: few; d_call: TRBD2; v_call: TRBV5-1; j_call: TRBJ2-1; cdr3_aa: CASSPMGASGGLEQFF; cdr3_nt: TGCGCCAGCAGCCCCATGGGTGCTAGCGGGGGTCTTGAGCAGTTCTTC
clone_size: NA; d_call: NA; v_call: TRBV11-2; j_call: TRBJ1-2; cdr3_aa: CASSLNQWRGGYTF; cdr3_nt: TGTGCCAGCAGCTTAAATCAGTGGCGCGGGGGCTACACCTTC
clone_size: NA; d_call: NA; v_call: TRBV7-2; j_call: TRBJ2-5; cdr3_aa: CASSLRRAQETQYF; cdr3_nt: TGTGCCAGCAGCTTACGGAGGGCCCAAGAGACCCAGTACTTC
clone_size: NA; d_call: TRBD2; v_call: TRBV4-3; j_call: TRBJ2-1; cdr3_aa: CASTRTSGGADEQFF; cdr3_nt: TGCGCCAGCACCCGGACTAGCGGGGGGGCCGATGAGCAGTTCTTC
clone_size: few; d_call: TRBD2; v_call: TRBV10-3; j_call: TRBJ2-1; cdr3_aa: CASMTSGGEQFF; cdr3_nt: TGTGCCAGCATGACTAGCGGGGGTGAGCAGTTCTTC
clone_size: few; d_call: NA; v_call: TRBV7-2; j_call: TRBJ2-3; cdr3_aa: CASSSFTDTQYF; cdr3_nt: TGTGCCAGCAGCTCCTTCACAGATACGCAGTATTTT
clone_size: many; d_call: NA; v_call: TRBV7-2; j_call: TRBJ1-4; cdr3_aa: CASSTRQAEKLFF; cdr3_nt: TGTGCCAGCAGCACACGACAGGCCGAAAAACTGTTTTTT
clone_size: NA; d_call: NA; v_call: TRBV2; j_call: TRBJ2-3; cdr3_aa: CASSGRRGITDTQYF; cdr3_nt: TGTGCCAGCAGTGGTCGCAGGGGAATCACAGATACGCAGTATTTT
clone_size: few; d_call: TRBD2; v_call: TRBV6-5; j_call: TRBJ2-7; cdr3_aa: CASSDSGGAGEQYF; cdr3_nt: TGTGCCAGCAGTGACTCCGGGGGGGCCGGGGAGCAGTACTTC
clone_size: few; d_call: NA; v_call: TRBV2; j_call: TRBJ2-2; cdr3_aa: CASRTQNTGELFF; cdr3_nt: TGTGCCAGCAGGACACAGAACACCGGGGAGCTGTTTTTT
clone_size: NA; d_call: NA; v_call: TRBV20-1; j_call: TRBJ1-2; cdr3_aa: CSARQNYGYTF; cdr3_nt: TGCAGTGCTAGACAGAACTATGGCTACACCTTC
clone_size: few; d_call: TRBD2; v_call: TRBV5-4; j_call: TRBJ2-3; cdr3_aa: CASKLAGGREDTQYF; cdr3_nt: TGTGCCAGCAAGTTAGCGGGGGGCCGAGAGGATACGCAGTATTTT
clone_size: few; d_call: TRBD1; v_call: TRBV7-9; j_call: TRBJ2-2; cdr3_aa: CASSLRTGEIGELFF; cdr3_nt: TGTGCCAGCAGCCTCAGGACAGGGGAAATCGGGGAGCTGTTTTTT
clone_size: few; d_call: TRBD1; v_call: TRBV5-1; j_call: TRBJ2-7; cdr3_aa: CASSSGTGALHEQYF; cdr3_nt: TGCGCCAGCAGCTCCGGGACAGGGGCGTTGCACGAGCAGTACTTC
clone_size: few; d_call: TRBD2; v_call: TRBV4-3; j_call: TRBJ2-1; cdr3_aa: CASSQLSGGAYEQFF; cdr3_nt: TGCGCCAGCAGCCAGTTGAGCGGGGGGGCGTATGAGCAGTTCTTC
clone_size: few; d_call: TRBD2; v_call: TRBV29-1; j_call: TRBJ2-5; cdr3_aa: CSVVFSGGQQETQYF; cdr3_nt: TGCAGCGTTGTCTTCAGCGGGGGCCAACAAGAGACCCAGTACTTC
clone_size: NA; d_call: NA; v_call: TRBV7-2; j_call: TRBJ2-3; cdr3_aa: CASSLARGAGADTQYF; cdr3_nt: TGTGCCAGCAGCTTAGCACGGGGGGCGGGTGCGGATACGCAGTATTTT
clone_size: few; d_call: TRBD1; v_call: TRBV27; j_call: TRBJ2-5; cdr3_aa: CASSLTGEGETQYF; cdr3_nt: TGTGCCAGCAGTTTAACAGGGGAAGGAGAGACCCAGTACTTC
clone_size: NA; d_call: NA; v_call: TRBV6-4; j_call: TRBJ1-2; cdr3_aa: CASSDSGQGNYGYTF; cdr3_nt: TGTGCCAGCAGTGACTCCGGCCAGGGCAACTATGGCTACACCTTC
clone_size: few; d_call: TRBD1; v_call: TRBV5-8; j_call: TRBJ1-2; cdr3_aa: CASSLVGGRGYTF; cdr3_nt: TGTGCCAGCAGCTTGGTAGGGGGCAGAGGCTACACCTTC
clone_size: NA; d_call: TRBD1; v_call: TRBV5-1; j_call: TRBJ2-7; cdr3_aa: CASSLAADRIYEQYF; cdr3_nt: TGCGCCAGCAGCTTGGCCGCGGACAGGATCTACGAGCAGTACTTC
clone_size: few; d_call: TRBD1; v_call: TRBV9; j_call: TRBJ2-5; cdr3_aa: CASSSTDRPHRETQYF; cdr3_nt: TGTGCCAGCAGCTCGACGGACAGGCCTCATCGGGAGACCCAGTACTTC
clone_size: few; d_call: TRBD1; v_call: TRBV7-9; j_call: TRBJ1-3; cdr3_aa: CASSFGGQNGNTIYF; cdr3_nt: TGTGCCAGCAGCTTTGGGGGACAGAATGGAAACACCATATATTTT
clone_size: NA; d_call: TRBD1; v_call: TRBV28; j_call: TRBJ1-5; cdr3_aa: CASRRQGHQPQHF; cdr3_nt: TGTGCCAGCAGGCGACAGGGACACCAGCCCCAGCATTTT
clone_size: few; d_call: NA; v_call: TRBV20-1; j_call: TRBJ2-1; cdr3_aa: CSAILGGDPFF; cdr3_nt: TGCAGTGCTATCCTTGGAGGGGATCCGTTCTTC
clone_size: NA; d_call: NA; v_call: TRBV2; j_call: TRBJ1-1; cdr3_aa: CASRGDRNTEAFF; cdr3_nt: TGTGCCAGCAGGGGTGACAGGAACACTGAAGCTTTCTTT
clone_size: few; d_call: TRBD1; v_call: TRBV9; j_call: TRBJ1-5; cdr3_aa: CASSVLTGTIDQPQHF; cdr3_nt: TGTGCCAGCAGCGTATTGACAGGGACGATTGATCAGCCCCAGCATTTT
clone_size: few; d_call: TRBD2; v_call: TRBV7-8; j_call: TRBJ2-1; cdr3_aa: CASSYPGLANEQFF; cdr3_nt: TGTGCCAGCAGCTACCCGGGACTAGCCAATGAGCAGTTCTTC
clone_size: NA; d_call: TRBD1; v_call: TRBV7-7; j_call: TRBJ1-1; cdr3_aa: CASSPGPRTGMNTEAFF; cdr3_nt: TGTGCTAGCAGCCCCGGACCCCGGACAGGCATGAACACTGAAGCTTTCTTT
clone_size: NA; d_call: NA; v_call: TRBV18; j_call: TRBJ2-1; cdr3_aa: CASSVGMTTSEQFF; cdr3_nt: TGTGCCAGCTCCGTCGGTATGACTACAAGTGAGCAGTTCTTC
clone_size: NA; d_call: TRBD1; v_call: TRBV27; j_call: TRBJ2-5; cdr3_aa: CASSLGTGRSETQYF; cdr3_nt: TGTGCCAGCAGTTTAGGGACAGGCCGATCGGAGACCCAGTACTTC
clone_size: NA; d_call: TRBD2; v_call: TRBV7-3; j_call: TRBJ2-3; cdr3_aa: CASSQAGGGLDTQYF; cdr3_nt: TGTGCCAGCAGTCAAGCTGGCGGGGGACTAGATACGCAGTATTTT
clone_size: few; d_call: NA; v_call: TRBV6-5; j_call: TRBJ2-3; cdr3_aa: CASRAGAGEWDTQYF; cdr3_nt: TGTGCCAGTAGGGCGGGGGCAGGGGAGTGGGATACGCAGTATTTT
clone_size: NA; d_call: NA; v_call: TRBV7-9; j_call: TRBJ2-5; cdr3_aa: CASSSQGIGETQYF; cdr3_nt: TGTGCCAGCAGTAGTCAGGGTATCGGGGAGACCCAGTACTTC
clone_size: few; d_call: NA; v_call: TRBV5-6; j_call: TRBJ1-2; cdr3_aa: CASKEALQVPDYGYTF; cdr3_nt: TGTGCCAGCAAAGAAGCGCTACAGGTTCCGGACTATGGCTACACCTTC
clone_size: few; d_call: NA; v_call: TRBV18; j_call: TRBJ2-3; cdr3_aa: CASSPLEAGRSTQYF; cdr3_nt: TGTGCCAGCTCACCGCTTGAGGCTGGTAGGAGTACGCAGTATTTT
clone_size: NA; d_call: TRBD2; v_call: TRBV7-2; j_call: TRBJ2-1; cdr3_aa: CASSSNSGGMEQFF; cdr3_nt: TGTGCCAGCAGCTCAAATAGCGGGGGTATGGAGCAGTTCTTC
clone_size: few; d_call: NA; v_call: TRBV25-1; j_call: TRBJ1-6; cdr3_aa: CASRAPNSPLHF; cdr3_nt: TGTGCCAGCAGAGCACCAAATTCACCCCTCCACTTT
clone_size: NA; d_call: NA; v_call: TRBV28; j_call: TRBJ1-4; cdr3_aa: CASSLHGSQGEKLFF; cdr3_nt: TGTGCCAGCAGTCTACACGGGAGTCAGGGAGAAAAACTGTTTTTT